This passage covers 15 T cell receptor beta chains from one sample sequenced in a study of cytotoxic CD8 clonotypes in ibrutinib-treated CLL. The repertoire was sequenced with immunoSEQ multiplex PCR; TCRdb's copy has only in-frame clones and lacks some. The data hold some 130,000 clones, with around 85% observed a single time. The material was PBMCs, obtained after 24 months of ibrutinib treatment. The receptors were sampled from a human donor with chronic lymphocytic leukemia.

The V and J genes are TRBV29-1 and TRBJ1-2; D is possibly TRBD1 (6 bases). V shed 3 bases and J shed 4 bases, with 15 bases lying between them. This CDR3 has 14 residues. The germline V gene has CDR1 SQVTM and CDR2 ANQGSEA. The CDR3: CSVDRGRGAYGYTF. The CDR3 DNA is TGCAGCGTTGACAGGGGCAGGGGCGCCTATGGCTACACCTTC.

This chain connects TRBV11-3 to TRBJ2-7, with D possibly matching TRBD1 (6 bases). The germline V and J ends were trimmed by 1 base and 5 bases, with 9 bases remaining between them. Looked up from germline, CDR1 is SGHNT and CDR2 is YENEEA. This CDR3 contains 13 residues. CDR3 protein: CASSLAGENEQYF. CDR3 in DNA: TGTGCCAGCAGCTTAGCAGGGGAGAACGAGCAGTACTTC.

DNA for the CDR3: TGTGCCAGCAGCTTAGGAGGATCTCGGGGCTACACCTTC. It encodes CASSLGGSRGYTF. The chain uses TRBV7-6 and TRBJ1-2; D gene uncertain. Trimming shortened V by 1 base and J by 8 bases, and 11 bases separated the two germline ends. The CDR3 sequence is 13 residues long. Germline CDR1 SGHVS, CDR2 FNYEAQ.

The chain uses TRBV7-9 and TRBJ2-3, with a tentative D call TRBD1 (6 bases). CDR1 is SEHNR and CDR2 is FQNEAQ in the germline V gene (reference sequence). This CDR3 is 17 amino acids long. The germline V and J ends were trimmed by 0 bases and 2 bases, with 15 bases remaining between them. The CDR3 is CASSLARDTLITDTQYF. The DNA for the CDR3 is TGTGCCAGCAGCTTAGCGAGGGACACCCTGATCACAGATACGCAGTATTTT.

This chain links TRBV11-3 with TRBJ2-3; D perhaps matches TRBD2 (6 bases). The ends were cut back, 2 bases at V and 4 bases at J, with 10 bases in the middle. The CDR3 covers 14 residues. Germline-derived CDR1 and CDR2 are SGHNT and YENEEA. CDR3 protein: CASSLRGWADTQYF. As DNA, the CDR3 is TGTGCCAGCAGCTTACGGGGGTGGGCAGATACGCAGTATTTT.

This rearrangement joins TRBV4-1 to TRBJ2-2; tentative D call: TRBD1 (6 bases). The germline V gene has CDR1 MGHRA and CDR2 YSYEKL. Deletions cut 4 bases from V and 3 bases from J, with 12 bases between. The CDR3 has 15 residues. The CDR3 sequence: CASSLRDTYTGELFF. The CDR3 coding sequence is TGCGCCAGCAGCCTCCGGGACACCTACACCGGGGAGCTGTTTTTT.

This clone was seen only a few times. The DNA for the CDR3 is TGCGCCAGCAGCCAAAGTGACAGGGGCAATCAGCCCCAGCATTTT. It yields the protein CASSQSDRGNQPQHF. The rearrangement uses TRBV4-1 and TRBJ1-5, with 7 bases identical to TRBD1. Unmatched junction bases numbered 3, after V lost 2 bases and J lost 2 bases. Germline assignment: CDR1 MGHRA and CDR2 YSYEKL. The CDR3 totals 15 residues.

This chain joins TRBV9 and TRBJ1-6; TRBD1 aligns across 7 bases. The V gene's germline CDR1 is SGDLS and CDR2 YYNGEE. The CDR3 consists of 16 residues. The V segment lost 2 bases and the J segment 7 bases; nucleotides outside the gene matches: 9. The CDR3, as DNA: TGTGCCAGCAGCGTTCGGGAAGGGGGCACGAATTCACCCCTCCACTTT. Translation gives CASSVREGGTNSPLHF. The entire variable domain, with the rest obtained from reference TRBV9 and TRBJ1-6, is as follows: DSGVTQTPKHLITATGQRVTLRCSPRSGDLSVYWYQQSLDQGLQFLIQYYNGEERAKGNILERFSAQQFPDLHSELNLSSLELGDSALYFCASSVREGGTNSPLHFGNGTRLTVT.

The CDR3 region has the DNA TGCGCCAGCATGATCCAAGGGACAGACTCCTCTGGCTACACCTTC. This sequence encodes CASMIQGTDSSGYTF. The J gene is TRBJ1-2, the V gene TRBV5-1; 7 nucleotides agree with TRBD1. The CDR3 runs 15 residues. CDR1 is SGHRS, CDR2 YFSETQ, per germline. V trimming: 6 bases; J trimming: 7 bases; junction bases outside the gene matches: 15. The variable domain in full, with the rest retrieved from reference TRBV5-1 and TRBJ1-2, is KAGVTQTPRYLIKTRGQQVTLSCSPISGHRSVSWYQQTPGQGLQFLFEYFSETQRNKGNFPGRFSGRQFSNSRSEMNVSTLELGDSALYLCASMIQGTDSSGYTFGSGTRLTVV.

V usage is TRBV28 and J usage is TRBJ2-1; 13 nucleotides agree with TRBD2. Germline V CDR1 and CDR2: MDHEN, SYDVKM. Unmatched junction bases numbered 4, after V lost 5 bases and J lost 6 bases. The CDR3 consists of 15 residues. In DNA form, the CDR3 reads TGTGCCAGCAGTCTACTAGCGGGAGGGCCCAATGAGCAGTTCTTC. Its translation: CASSLLAGGPNEQFF.

Ten or more counts support this clone. The genes are TRBV7-6 and TRBJ2-7, with D possibly being TRBD1 or TRBD2 (5 bases each). Trimming took 1 base from V and 3 from J, leaving 13 bases between them. Germline V gene lookup returns CDR1 SGHVS and CDR2 FNYEAQ. CDR3 length: 15 residues. The CDR3 loop is CASSLEGTPYYEQYF. CDR3 sequence (DNA): TGTGCCAGCAGCTTAGAAGGGACCCCCTACTACGAGCAGTACTTC.

The genes are TRBV28 and TRBJ2-7; TRBD1 matches 8 bases. CDR1 is MDHEN, CDR2 SYDVKM, per germline. The CDR3 totals 15 residues. J lost 0 bases, V lost 6 bases, and 7 bases had no gene match. In nucleotides, the CDR3 is TGTGCCAGCAGAGGGGACAGGCGAAGCTCCTACGAGCAGTACTTC. Translation: CASRGDRRSSYEQYF.

The chain links TRBV28 to TRBJ1-3; no firm D call. CDR1 and CDR2 from the germline V gene are MDHEN and SYDVKM. The CDR3 extends over 13 amino acids. The V gene lost 2 bases and the J gene lost 4 bases, with 6 bases spanning the gap. CDR3 nucleotides: TGTGCCAGCAGTTTAATATCGGGAAACACCATATATTTT. As protein: CASSLISGNTIYF. The full variable domain, its missing parts supplied by reference TRBV28 and TRBJ1-3, is DVKVTQSSRYLVKRTGEKVFLECVQDMDHENMFWYRQDPGLGLRLIYFSYDVKMKEKGDIPEGYSVSREKKERFSLILESASTNQTSMYLCASSLISGNTIYFGEGSWLTVV.

The chain couples TRBV9 to TRBJ2-5, with D possibly matching TRBD1 (5 bases). Germline CDR1 SGDLS, CDR2 YYNGEE. V gave up 0 bases and J gave up 2 bases, with 8 bases separating them. This CDR3 is 14 amino acids long. The CDR3 nucleotides read TGTGCCAGCAGCGTAGACGACAGACAAGAGACCCAGTACTTC. This translates into CASSVDDRQETQYF.

The gene calls are TRBV7-9 and TRBJ1-3, with D possibly being TRBD1 (6 bases). V was cut by 0 bases and J by 4 bases, with 16 bases left in between. The CDR3 is 17 amino acids. Germline-derived CDR1 and CDR2 are SEHNR and FQNEAQ (reference sequence). The CDR3 DNA reads TGTGCCAGCAGCTTAGCCGCGGGCAGGGGAGCAGGAAACACCATATATTTT. Translation: CASSLAAGRGAGNTIYF. Complete variable domain (other parts from reference TRBV7-9 and TRBJ1-3): DTGVSQNPRHKITKRGQNVTFRCDPISEHNRLYWYRQTLGQGPEFLTYFQNEAQLEKSRLLSDRFSAERPKGSFSTLEIQRTEQGDSAMYLCASSLAAGRGAGNTIYFGEGSWLTVV.